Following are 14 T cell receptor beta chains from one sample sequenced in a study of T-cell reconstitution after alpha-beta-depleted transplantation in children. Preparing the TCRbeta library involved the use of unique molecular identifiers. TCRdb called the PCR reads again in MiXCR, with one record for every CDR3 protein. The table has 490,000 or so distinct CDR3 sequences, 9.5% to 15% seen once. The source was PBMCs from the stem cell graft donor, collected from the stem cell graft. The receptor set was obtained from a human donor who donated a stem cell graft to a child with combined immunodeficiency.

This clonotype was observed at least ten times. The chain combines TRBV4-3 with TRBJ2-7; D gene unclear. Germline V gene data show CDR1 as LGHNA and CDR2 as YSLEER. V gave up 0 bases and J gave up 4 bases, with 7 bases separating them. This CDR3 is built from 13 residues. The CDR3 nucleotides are TGCGCCAGCAGCCAAGATTCGGGTTACGAGCAGTACTTC. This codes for CASSQDSGYEQYF.

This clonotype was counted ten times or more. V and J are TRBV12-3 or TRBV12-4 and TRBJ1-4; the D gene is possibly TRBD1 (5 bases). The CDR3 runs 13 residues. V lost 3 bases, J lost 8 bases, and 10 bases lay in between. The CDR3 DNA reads TGTGCCAGCAGTTTTGGAGGGGAAGAAAAACTGTTTTTT. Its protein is CASSFGGEEKLFF.

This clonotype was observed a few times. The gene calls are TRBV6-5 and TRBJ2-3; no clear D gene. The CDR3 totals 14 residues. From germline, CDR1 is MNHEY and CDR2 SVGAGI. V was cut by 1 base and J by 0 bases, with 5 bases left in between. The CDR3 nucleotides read TGTGCCAGCAGTTACTACGATAGCACAGATACGCAGTATTTT. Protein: CASSYYDSTDTQYF.

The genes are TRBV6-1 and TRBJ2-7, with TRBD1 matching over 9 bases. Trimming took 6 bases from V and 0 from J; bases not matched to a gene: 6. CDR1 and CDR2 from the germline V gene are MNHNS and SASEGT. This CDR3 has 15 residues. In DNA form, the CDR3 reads TGTGCCAGCAGACCGGGACAGGGAAACTCCTACGAGCAGTACTTC. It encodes CASRPGQGNSYEQYF.

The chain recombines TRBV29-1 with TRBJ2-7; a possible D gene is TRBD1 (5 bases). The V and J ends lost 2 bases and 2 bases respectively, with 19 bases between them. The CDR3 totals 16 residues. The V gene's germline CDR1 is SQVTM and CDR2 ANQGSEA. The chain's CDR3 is CSVEQGAVNLPYEQYF. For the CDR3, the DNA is TGCAGCGTTGAACAGGGTGCGGTTAACCTTCCCTACGAGCAGTACTTC.

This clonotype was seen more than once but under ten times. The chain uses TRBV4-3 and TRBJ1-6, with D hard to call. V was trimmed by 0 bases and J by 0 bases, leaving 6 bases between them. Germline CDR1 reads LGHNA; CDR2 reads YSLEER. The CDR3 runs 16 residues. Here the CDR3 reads CASSQDTFSYNSPLHF. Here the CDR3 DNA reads TGCGCCAGCAGCCAAGATACGTTCTCCTATAATTCACCCCTCCACTTT.

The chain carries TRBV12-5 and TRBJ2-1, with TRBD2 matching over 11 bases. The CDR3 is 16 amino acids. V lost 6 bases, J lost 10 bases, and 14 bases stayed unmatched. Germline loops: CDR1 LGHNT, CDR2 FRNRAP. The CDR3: CASGRDLAGGSNEQFF. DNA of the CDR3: TGTGCTAGTGGCCGTGACTTAGCGGGAGGGTCGAACGAGCAGTTCTTC.

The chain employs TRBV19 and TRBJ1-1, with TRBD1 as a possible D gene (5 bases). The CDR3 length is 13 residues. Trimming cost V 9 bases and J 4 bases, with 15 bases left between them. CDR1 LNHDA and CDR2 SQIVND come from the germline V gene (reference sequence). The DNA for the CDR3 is TGTGCCAGCACTCGGGGGGGGTTCACTGAAGCTTTCTTT. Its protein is CASTRGGFTEAFF.

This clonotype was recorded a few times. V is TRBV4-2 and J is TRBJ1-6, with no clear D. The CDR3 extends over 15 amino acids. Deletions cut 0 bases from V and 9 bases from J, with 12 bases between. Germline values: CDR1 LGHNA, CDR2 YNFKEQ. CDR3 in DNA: TGTGCCAGCAGCCAAGAAGGAGGGAGCGGTTCACCCCTCCACTTT. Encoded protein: CASSQEGGSGSPLHF.

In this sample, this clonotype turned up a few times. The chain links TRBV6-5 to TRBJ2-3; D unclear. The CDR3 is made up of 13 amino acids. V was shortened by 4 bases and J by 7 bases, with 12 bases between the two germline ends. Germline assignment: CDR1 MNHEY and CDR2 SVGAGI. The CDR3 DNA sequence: TGTGCCAGCAGTTTGGTTGGCTATCATACGCAGTATTTT. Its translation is CASSLVGYHTQYF.

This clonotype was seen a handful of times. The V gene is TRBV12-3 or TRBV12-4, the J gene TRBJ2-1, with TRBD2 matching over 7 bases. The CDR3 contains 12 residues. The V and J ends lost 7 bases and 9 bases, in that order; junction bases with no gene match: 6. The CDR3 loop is CASTRGRAEQFF. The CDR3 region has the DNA TGTGCCAGCACCCGCGGGAGAGCTGAGCAGTTCTTC.

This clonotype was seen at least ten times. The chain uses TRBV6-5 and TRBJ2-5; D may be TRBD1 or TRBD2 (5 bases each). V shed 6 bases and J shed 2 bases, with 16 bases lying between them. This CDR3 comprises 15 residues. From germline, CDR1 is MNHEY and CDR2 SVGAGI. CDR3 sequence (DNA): TGTGCCAGCAGCTCTCGGGACGGTAAACAAGAGACCCAGTACTTC. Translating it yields CASSSRDGKQETQYF.

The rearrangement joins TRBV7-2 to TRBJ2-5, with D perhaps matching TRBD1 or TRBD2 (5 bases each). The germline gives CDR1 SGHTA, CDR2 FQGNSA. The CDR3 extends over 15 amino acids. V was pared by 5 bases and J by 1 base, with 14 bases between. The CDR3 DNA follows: TGTGCCAGCAGCCGACCATCCGGGACCCAAGAGACCCAGTACTTC. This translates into CASSRPSGTQETQYF.

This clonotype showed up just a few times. The DNA of the CDR3 is TGTGCTAGTGGTTTAGGGCCATACAATGAGCAGTTCTTC. This codes for CASGLGPYNEQFF. V is TRBV12-5 and J is TRBJ2-1; D is uncertain. The CDR3 is 13 amino acids. Trimming took 3 bases from V and 4 from J, leaving 7 bases between them. Germline CDR1 LGHNT, CDR2 FRNRAP.